These 17 T cell receptor beta chains share one sample of origin, sequenced in a study of T-cell memory formation after mild COVID-19. TCRdb used MiXCR to reprocess the 5' RACE reads, holding one entry per CDR3 protein. The table has 410,000 or so distinct CDR3 sequences, 23% seen once. Sequenced material: PBMCs or a T cell subset sorted from them (not recorded which). The receptors stem from an adult woman who had mild COVID-19 (a few samples of this study predate the infection). Cell type and time point are not known.

This clonotype was detected a few times. The chain carries TRBV20-1 and TRBJ1-2; D is unclear. Germline CDR1 reads DFQATT; CDR2 reads SNEGSKA (reference sequence). The germline V and J ends were trimmed by 3 bases and 7 bases, with 15 bases remaining between them. The CDR3 sequence is 13 residues long. DNA for the CDR3: TGCAGTGCTAGTCAAGGGTCGGGGTTTGGCTACACCTTC. It yields the protein CSASQGSGFGYTF.

The chain employs TRBV10-2 and TRBJ2-3; D ambiguous. The CDR3 runs 14 residues. Germline-derived CDR1 and CDR2 are WSHSY and SAAADI. Trimming cost V 3 bases and J 5 bases, with 12 bases left between them. CDR3 amino acids: CASSDYGPKDTQYF. For the CDR3, the DNA is TGCGCCAGCAGTGATTACGGGCCGAAAGATACGCAGTATTTT.

This clonotype was recorded a few times. The J gene is TRBJ1-2, the V gene TRBV6-5; maybe TRBD1 (6 bases). Trimming pared 4 bases from V and 0 bases from J, leaving 18 bases between. Germline CDR1 reads MNHEY; CDR2 reads SVGAGI. The CDR3 length is 17 residues. CDR3 in amino acids: CASSSGGRGPSNYGYTF. CDR3 coding DNA: TGTGCCAGCAGTTCCGGGGGGCGTGGGCCCTCTAACTATGGCTACACCTTC.

This clonotype was counted between two and nine times. The rearrangement uses TRBV7-9 and TRBJ2-5; the D is unclear. Germline V gene sequence: CDR1 SEHNR, CDR2 FQNEAQ (reference sequence). The CDR3 is 14 residues long. V gave up 4 bases and J gave up 2 bases, with 11 bases separating them. The CDR3 nucleotides read TGTGCCAGCAGCTCCCAAGGGTTTCAAGAGACCCAGTACTTC. As protein: CASSSQGFQETQYF.

This clonotype was seen a handful of times. The chain recombines TRBV5-1 with TRBJ2-3; a weak D match, TRBD2 (6 bases). V was shortened by 6 bases and J by 3 bases, with 14 bases between the two germline ends. The germline V gene encodes CDR1 SGHRS and CDR2 YFSETQ. This CDR3 contains 14 residues. The CDR3 protein is CASTQDGGTDTQYF. The CDR3 DNA is TGCGCCAGCACCCAGGACGGAGGGACAGATACGCAGTATTTT.

The chain couples TRBV12-5 to TRBJ2-7; no definite D call. Germline V gene lookup returns CDR1 LGHNT and CDR2 FRNRAP. The CDR3 is 15 residues long. Trimming removed 6 bases at V and 0 bases at J, with 15 bases between. The CDR3 bases are TGTGCTAGTGGACGTTCGACCCAAATCTCCTACGAGCAGTACTTC. It encodes CASGRSTQISYEQYF. Full variable domain (outside the CDR3, taken from reference TRBV12-5 and TRBJ2-7): DARVTQTPRHKVTEMGQEVTMRCQPILGHNTVFWYRQTMMQGLELLAYFRNRAPLDDSGMPKDRFSAEMPDATLATLKIQPSEPRDSAVYFCASGRSTQISYEQYFGPGTRLTVT.

This chain joins TRBV6-4 and TRBJ2-1; the D gene is possibly TRBD2 (6 bases). In germline, CDR1 is MRHNA, CDR2 SNTAGT. This CDR3 has 16 amino acids. Trimming took off 4 bases at V and 8 bases at J, with 21 bases between the two ends. CDR3 in amino acids: CASSAGAGLPGDEQFF. Here the CDR3 DNA reads TGTGCCAGCAGTGCCGGGGCGGGCCTCCCGGGGGATGAGCAGTTCTTC.

This clonotype was seen only a few times. The rearrangement links TRBV12-3 or TRBV12-4 to TRBJ2-2; 9 bases agree with TRBD2. V trimming: 5 bases; J trimming: 3 bases; junction bases outside the gene matches: 13. The CDR3 contains 18 residues. CDR3 sequence (DNA): TGTGCCAGCAGTGCCGGGACTAGCTCTTCCCTGGACACCGGGGAGCTGTTTTTT. Its protein is CASSAGTSSSLDTGELFF.

V gene TRBV11-2 combines with J gene TRBJ2-7; D uncertain. The CDR3 is made up of 15 amino acids. Trimming cost V 2 bases and J 0 bases, with 11 bases left between them. CDR1 and CDR2 (germline): SGHAT, FQNNGV. This chain's CDR3 is CASSLQVPNSYEQYF. For the CDR3, the DNA is TGTGCCAGCAGCTTACAGGTACCAAACTCCTACGAGCAGTACTTC.

This rearrangement joins TRBV5-1 to TRBJ1-6; possibly TRBD1 for D (5 bases). Trimming removed 5 bases at V and 5 bases at J, with 11 bases between. Looked up from germline, CDR1 is SGHRS and CDR2 is YFSETQ. The CDR3 spans 14 residues. CDR3 region: CASRVWGNNSPLHF. The CDR3 DNA is TGCGCCAGCAGGGTGTGGGGGAATAATTCACCCCTCCACTTT.

This CDR3 is CASSQPGAGTGELFF. The CDR3, as DNA: TGCGCCAGCAGCCAACCAGGGGCAGGCACCGGGGAGCTGTTTTTT. The chain couples TRBV4-3 to TRBJ2-2; a possible D gene is TRBD1 (6 bases). Trimming cost V 2 bases and J 4 bases, with 11 bases left between them. The germline gives CDR1 LGHNA, CDR2 YSLEER. The CDR3 has 15 amino acids.

V and J are TRBV12-3 or TRBV12-4 and TRBJ1-2; the D is unclear. Between the trimmed V and J ends, which lost 2 bases and 5 bases, there was a span of 6 bases. This CDR3 is 12 amino acids long. The CDR3 reads CASSLWMYGYTF. CDR3 nucleotide sequence: TGTGCCAGCAGTTTATGGATGTATGGCTACACCTTC.

This sequence joins TRBV5-4 and TRBJ2-3; TRBD1 agrees at 8 bases. The length of the CDR3 is 15 residues. In germline, CDR1 is SGHNT, CDR2 YYREEE (reference sequence). The junction had 5 bases not matched to a gene; V was cut back by 3 bases and J by 2 bases. The CDR3 nucleotides read TGTGCCAGCAGCTCCCGGGACAGGACCACAGATACGCAGTATTTT. Its protein product is CASSSRDRTTDTQYF.

The rearrangement joins TRBV4-2 to TRBJ2-7, with 13 nucleotides matching TRBD2. The trim removed 3 bases at V and 6 bases at J, leaving 5 bases unmatched. CDR1 is LGHNA, CDR2 YNFKEQ, per germline. CDR3 length: 15 amino acids. CDR3 amino acids: CASSHGTSGEVEQYF. The CDR3 region has the DNA TGTGCCAGCAGCCACGGGACTAGCGGGGAAGTCGAGCAGTACTTC.

The CDR3 is CASSFGHPRNEQYF. In DNA form, the CDR3 reads TGTGCCAGCAGCTTCGGCCACCCCAGGAACGAGCAGTACTTC. This chain links TRBV7-2 with TRBJ2-7; D gene uncertain. Germline-derived CDR1 and CDR2 are SGHTA and FQGNSA. CDR3 length: 14 amino acids. V was clipped by 3 bases and J by 5 bases, with 14 bases between them.

The chain employs TRBV12-3 or TRBV12-4 and TRBJ2-7, with D perhaps TRBD1 (5 bases). V dropped 7 bases and J dropped 0 bases, with 13 bases sitting between them. The length of the CDR3 is 14 residues. The chain's CDR3 is CASKGRRDSYEQYF. CDR3 coding DNA: TGTGCCAGCAAAGGGCGCAGGGACTCCTACGAGCAGTACTTC.

This clonotype was picked up one time. The V and J genes are TRBV29-1 and TRBJ2-7, with 8 bases that match TRBD1. The CDR3 consists of 15 residues. Germline loops: CDR1 SQVTM, CDR2 ANQGSEA. J lost 2 bases, V lost 3 bases, and 9 bases had no gene match. The CDR3 coding sequence is TGCAGCGTTGAGGCTCGGACAGGGCCTACCTACGAGCAGTACTTC. Its translation: CSVEARTGPTYEQYF.